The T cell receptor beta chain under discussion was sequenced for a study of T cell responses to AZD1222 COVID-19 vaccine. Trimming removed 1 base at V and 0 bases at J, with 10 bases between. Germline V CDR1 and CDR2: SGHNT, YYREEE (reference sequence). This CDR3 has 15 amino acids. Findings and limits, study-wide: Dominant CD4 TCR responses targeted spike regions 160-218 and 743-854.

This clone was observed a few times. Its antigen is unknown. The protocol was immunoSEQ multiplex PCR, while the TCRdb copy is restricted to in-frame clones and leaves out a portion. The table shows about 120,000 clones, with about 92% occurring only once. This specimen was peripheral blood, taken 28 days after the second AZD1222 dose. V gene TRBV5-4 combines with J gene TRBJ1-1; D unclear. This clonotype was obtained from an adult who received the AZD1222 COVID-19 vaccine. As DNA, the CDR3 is TGTGCCAGCAGCTTGTTAGGAAAATTGAACACTGAAGCTTTCTTT. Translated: CASSLLGKLNTEAFF.